A single sample gave rise to the 17 T cell receptor beta chains below, sequenced in a study of blood T cell repertoires in COVID-19. Method: immunoSEQ multiplex PCR; TCRdb's copy keeps in-frame clones and lacks some. Found here are 130,000 to 150,000 clones, around 84% of them singletons; the top ten hold roughly two fifths. Material: peripheral blood. The source of these receptors is a human donor in a cohort sampled during active COVID-19.

The V call is TRBV7-2, the J call TRBJ1-4, with a tentative D call TRBD1 (6 bases). V lost 1 base to trimming and J lost 6 bases, with 12 bases between them. Germline V gives CDR1 SGHTA, CDR2 FQGNSA. CDR3 length: 15 amino acids. The CDR3 sequence: CASSLVDGTYEKLFF. The CDR3 DNA is TGTGCCAGCAGCTTAGTGGACGGGACATATGAAAAACTGTTTTTT.

The CDR3 nucleotides read TGTGCCAGCAGGACGGGACAGAGCTCCTATAATTCACCCCTCCACTTT. Its protein product is CASRTGQSSYNSPLHF. The rearrangement links TRBV28 to TRBJ1-6, with 7 positions matching TRBD1. Looked up from germline, CDR1 is MDHEN and CDR2 is SYDVKM. CDR3 size: 16 residues. V dropped 6 bases and J dropped 0; count of bases not matched to a gene: 5.

This clone was counted between two and nine times. The chain links TRBV7-9 to TRBJ2-7; 8 bases agree with TRBD2. The J segment lost 0 bases and the V segment lost 1 base, leaving 11 bases of the junction unmatched. The CDR3 is 18 amino acids. CDR1 is SEHNR, CDR2 FQNEAQ, per germline (reference sequence). This CDR3 reads CASSLDGFSGASSYEQYF. DNA for the CDR3: TGTGCCAGCAGCTTAGACGGGTTTAGCGGGGCCAGCTCCTACGAGCAGTACTTC.

V usage is TRBV6-2 or TRBV6-3 and J usage is TRBJ2-3; D perhaps matches TRBD2 (6 bases). V was cut by 0 bases and J by 3 bases, with 16 bases left in between. The CDR3 length is 17 residues. From germline, CDR1 is MNHEY and CDR2 SVGEGT. The CDR3 spells CASSYSIGGDLTDTQYF. CDR3 coding DNA: TGTGCCAGCAGTTACTCGATTGGCGGGGATTTGACAGATACGCAGTATTTT.

With respect to this clone: Other nucleotide sequences in the sample specify the same CDR3. The chain joins TRBV6-5 to TRBJ2-7, with a tentative D call TRBD2 (5 bases). V was shortened by 2 bases and J by 1 base, with 6 bases between the two germline ends. CDR1 and CDR2 from the germline V gene are MNHEY and SVGAGI. This CDR3 is built from 13 residues. The CDR3 sequence is CASSYPGSYEQYF. The CDR3 DNA reads TGTGCCAGCAGTTACCCGGGGTCCTACGAGCAGTACTTC.

The rearrangement joins TRBV19 to TRBJ2-7; 7 positions match TRBD1. The length of the CDR3 is 14 residues. CDR1 and CDR2 from the germline V gene are LNHDA and SQIVND (reference sequence). With 5 bases clipped from V and 0 bases from J, the junction kept 4 bases outside the gene matches. The CDR3 sequence is CASSPWDSSYEQYF. CDR3 nucleotide sequence: TGTGCCAGTAGTCCCTGGGACAGCTCCTACGAGCAGTACTTC.

The chain links TRBV10-3 to TRBJ1-2; 7 bases line up with TRBD1. The CDR3 is made up of 16 amino acids. The V gene end was trimmed by 8 bases and the J gene end by 8 bases; junction bases not matched to a gene: 20. Germline V gives CDR1 ENHRY, CDR2 SYGVKD. Here the CDR3 DNA reads TGTGCCATCTCACTGTCTTACGGCAGGGGACAGTTGGGCTACACCTTC. This codes for CAISLSYGRGQLGYTF.

This clone showed up just a few times. The chain couples TRBV3-1 (or the pseudogene TRBV3-2) to TRBJ1-2, with D possibly TRBD1 on 6 matching bases. From germline, CDR1 is LGHDT and CDR2 YNNKEL (reference sequence). The CDR3 consists of 13 residues. V lost 6 bases to trimming and J lost 2 bases, with 10 bases between them. The CDR3 protein is CASSPGQNYGYTF. The CDR3 nucleotides are TGTGCCAGCAGTCCCGGACAGAACTATGGCTACACCTTC.

This clone has a single count. This sequence joins TRBV4-1 and TRBJ1-2; TRBD1 is a possible D gene (5 bases). The CDR3 has 16 amino acids. Trimming removed 4 bases at V and 1 base at J, with 16 bases between. Germline loops: CDR1 MGHRA, CDR2 YSYEKL. The CDR3 DNA sequence: TGCGCCAGCAGCCCTACCTCGGACACATTTAACTATGGCTACACCTTC. It translates to CASSPTSDTFNYGYTF.

The chain is built from TRBV27 and TRBJ1-1; TRBD1 matches 11 bases. The CDR3 sequence is 16 residues long. The trim removed 5 bases at V and 2 bases at J, leaving 7 bases unmatched. Germline values: CDR1 MNHEY, CDR2 SMNVEV (reference sequence). CDR3 DNA: TGTGCCAGCAGTCCCTGGACAGGGGGCGCAAACACTGAAGCTTTCTTT. Translated: CASSPWTGGANTEAFF.

V is TRBV28 and J is TRBJ2-7; 7 bases match TRBD1. The CDR3 runs to 15 residues. V was clipped by 3 bases and J by 1 base; unmatched bases: 6. The germline CDR1 and CDR2 sequences are MDHEN and SYDVKM. The CDR3 coding sequence is TGTGCCAGCAGTTTGACAGGGTTGAGGTCCTACGAGCAGTACTTC. Translated, it gives CASSLTGLRSYEQYF.

V usage is TRBV2 and J usage is TRBJ2-5; D possibly corresponds to TRBD1 (6 bases). The length of the CDR3 is 15 residues. The V end lost 6 bases, the J end lost 0 bases, and 14 bases lay between the germline ends. The germline gives CDR1 SNHLY, CDR2 FYNNEI. This CDR3 is CASREQGAYQETQYF. The DNA of the CDR3 is TGTGCCAGCAGGGAACAGGGCGCGTACCAAGAGACCCAGTACTTC.

This clone showed up just a few times. This chain links TRBV5-4 with TRBJ2-7, with 7 nucleotides matching TRBD1. CDR1 SGHNT and CDR2 YYREEE come from the germline V gene (reference sequence). V shed 4 bases and J 4 bases; nucleotides not matched to a gene: 5. This CDR3 spans 13 amino acids. For the CDR3, the DNA is TGTGCCAGCAGCAATGACAGGGAATACGAGCAGTACTTC. Amino acid sequence: CASSNDREYEQYF.

In its sample, this clone was seen a few times. V and J are TRBV4-1 and TRBJ1-2; D unclear. This CDR3 is 14 amino acids long. V shed 0 bases and J shed 4 bases, with 9 bases lying between them. Looked up from germline, CDR1 is MGHRA and CDR2 is YSYEKL. CDR3 amino acids: CASSQEAHTYGYTF. CDR3 nucleotides: TGCGCCAGCAGCCAAGAAGCGCACACCTATGGCTACACCTTC.

The chain links TRBV4-1 to TRBJ1-5; D is ambiguous. V lost 0 bases to trimming and J lost 2 bases, with 17 bases between them. The CDR3 is made up of 18 amino acids. The germline CDR1 and CDR2 sequences are MGHRA and YSYEKL. The CDR3 spells CASSQDSGAGRGNQPQHF. CDR3 coding DNA: TGCGCCAGCAGCCAAGATTCGGGAGCAGGCAGAGGCAATCAGCCCCAGCATTTT.

This clone was seen just once. The V gene is TRBV7-8, the J gene TRBJ1-5, with D perhaps TRBD1 (6 bases). Germline V lookup: CDR1 SGHVS, CDR2 FQNEAQ. The CDR3 length is 14 residues. V was trimmed by 3 bases and J by 6 bases, leaving 12 bases between them. In DNA form, the CDR3 reads TGTGCCAGCAGCTTTTCGGGGGGCAGTCAGCCCCAGCATTTT. Its protein is CASSFSGGSQPQHF.

The chain employs TRBV9 and TRBJ2-1; D is perhaps TRBD2 (5 bases). CDR1 and CDR2 from the germline V gene are SGDLS and YYNGEE. There are 19 residues in the CDR3. Trimming removed 3 bases at V and 0 bases at J, with 22 bases between. The CDR3 sequence: CASSEGLVDYPSSYNEQFF. The CDR3 bases are TGTGCCAGCAGCGAGGGATTGGTAGACTACCCCAGCTCCTACAATGAGCAGTTCTTC.